The T cell receptor (beta chain) described here comes from a study of T cell changes during pregnancy in multiple sclerosis. Only in-frame clones appear in the TCRdb table, and some are missing; sequencing was by immunoSEQ multiplex PCR. This sample has under 65,000 clones, with more than 90% found just once. The CDR3 consists of 15 residues. Trimming pared 4 bases from V and 5 bases from J, leaving 16 bases between. CDR1 and CDR2 from the germline V gene are SGHRS and YFSETQ. This TCR derives from a female donor in good health, enrolled as a control in a pregnancy study. V usage is TRBV5-1 and J usage is TRBJ2-1; weak D call: TRBD2 (5 bases). The sequences come from peripheral blood, collected in the first trimester of pregnancy. CDR3: CASSNLEGTNNEQFF. Here the CDR3 DNA reads TGCGCCAGCAGCAACCTCGAGGGTACAAACAATGAGCAGTTCTTC.